The rows below give T cell receptor beta chains drawn from one sample of a study of blood T cell repertoires in COVID-19. Clones were sequenced by immunoSEQ multiplex PCR, and TCRdb holds only the in-frame ones, with some missing. Among some 200,000 clones listed, 80% to 85% were seen once. The sequenced material came from peripheral blood. These TCRs come from a woman aged 25 to 45 who had recovered from COVID-19. Each CDR3 is given with its conserved first and last residue. A D gene is named only where the DNA matches it firmly. Only part of the rows carry a size: once, few, many, or a class if the clone is expanded.

D: TRBD2
J: TRBJ2-5
V: TRBV29-1
size: -
CDR3: CSVVGGGLAGETQYF
DNA: TGCAGCGTTGTCGGTGGGGGACTAGCTGGAGAGACCCAGTACTTC

D: -
J: TRBJ2-7
V: TRBV4-2
size: few
CDR3: CASSQDHEYGSYEQYF
DNA: TGTGCCAGCAGCCAAGATCATGAGTATGGCTCCTACGAGCAGTACTTC

D: -
J: TRBJ1-2
V: TRBV28
size: -
CDR3: CASSIPGGGSNYGYTF
DNA: TGTGCCAGCAGTATCCCCGGGGGGGGCTCTAACTATGGCTACACCTTC

D: -
J: TRBJ2-5
V: TRBV4-1
size: -
CDR3: CASSQGGQREETQYF
DNA: TGCGCCAGCAGCCAAGGGGGGCAGCGAGAAGAGACCCAGTACTTC

D: -
J: TRBJ2-2
V: TRBV5-1
size: -
CDR3: CASSLGPDRNTGELFF
DNA: TGCGCCAGCAGCTTGGGACCGGACAGGAACACCGGGGAGCTGTTTTTT

D: -
J: TRBJ1-2
V: TRBV6-6
size: -
CDR3: CASRERTANYGYTF
DNA: TGTGCCAGCAGGGAAAGGACAGCTAACTATGGCTACACCTTC

D: TRBD1
J: TRBJ2-3
V: TRBV28
size: -
CDR3: CASTPGQGMDTQYF
DNA: TGTGCCAGCACCCCGGGACAGGGGATGGATACGCAGTATTTT

D: TRBD1
J: TRBJ2-3
V: TRBV30
size: -
CDR3: CAWLGTGNTDTQYF
DNA: TGTGCCTGGCTCGGGACAGGGAATACAGATACGCAGTATTTT

D: TRBD2
J: TRBJ2-3
V: TRBV14
size: -
CDR3: CASSQVWREGYTDTQYF
DNA: TGTGCCAGCAGCCAAGTATGGCGGGAGGGGTACACAGATACGCAGTATTTT

D: -
J: TRBJ2-7
V: TRBV5-5
size: once
CDR3: CASSLGLGVVREQYF
DNA: TGTGCCAGCAGCCTCGGCCTAGGGGTAGTTCGAGAGCAGTACTTC

D: TRBD1
J: TRBJ1-4
V: TRBV4-2
size: -
CDR3: CASSQDRGQGEKLFF
DNA: TGTGCCAGCAGCCAGGACAGGGGGCAGGGTGAAAAACTGTTTTTT

D: -
J: TRBJ1-6
V: TRBV10-3
size: few
CDR3: CAISESRAINSPLHF
DNA: TGTGCCATCAGTGAGTCGAGGGCGATTAATTCACCCCTCCACTTT

D: -
J: TRBJ2-5
V: TRBV29-1
size: -
CDR3: CSAPFRGQETQYF
DNA: TGCAGCGCCCCGTTTAGGGGCCAAGAGACCCAGTACTTC

D: TRBD2
J: TRBJ2-7
V: TRBV28
size: -
CDR3: CASSGRWDEQYF
DNA: TGTGCCTCTAGCGGGAGGTGGGACGAGCAGTACTTC

D: TRBD2
J: TRBJ2-1
V: TRBV2
size: -
CDR3: CAAPSGTSGYNEQFF
DNA: TGTGCCGCTCCCTCCGGGACTAGCGGTTACAATGAGCAGTTCTTC

D: -
J: TRBJ2-1
V: TRBV6-5
size: -
CDR3: CASSYDGLGGNEQFF
DNA: TGTGCCAGCAGTTACGACGGACTAGGGGGCAATGAGCAGTTCTTC

D: -
J: TRBJ2-1
V: TRBV11-3
size: -
CDR3: CASSRDSHNEQFF
DNA: TGTGCCAGCAGCCGGGACTCACATAATGAGCAGTTCTTC

D: TRBD2
J: TRBJ2-1
V: TRBV6-5
size: -
CDR3: CASTAAGGHNEQFF
DNA: TGTGCCAGCACCGCCGCGGGAGGACACAATGAGCAGTTCTTC

D: -
J: TRBJ2-1
V: TRBV18
size: -
CDR3: CASSPIEGAYNEQFF
DNA: TGTGCCAGCTCACCGATAGAGGGGGCCTACAATGAGCAGTTCTTC

D: TRBD2
J: TRBJ2-3
V: TRBV25-1
size: -
CDR3: CASSEQTSGAFTDTQYF
DNA: TGTGCCAGCAGTGAACAAACGAGCGGGGCGTTCACAGATACGCAGTATTTT

D: TRBD1
J: TRBJ2-7
V: TRBV6-8
size: -
CDR3: CASPSARGDRGRGAYEQYF
DNA: TGTGCCAGTCCGTCCGCGCGGGGGGACAGGGGGCGTGGGGCCTACGAGCAGTACTTC

D: TRBD1
J: TRBJ1-4
V: TRBV7-2
size: -
CDR3: CASSTDRGVENEKLFF
DNA: TGTGCCAGCAGCACTGACAGGGGGGTTGAGAATGAAAAACTGTTTTTT

D: -
J: TRBJ1-4
V: TRBV5-4
size: -
CDR3: CASSLGTELNEKLFF
DNA: TGTGCCAGCAGCTTGGGGACAGAACTTAATGAAAAACTGTTTTTT

D: -
J: TRBJ1-1
V: TRBV4-1
size: once
CDR3: CASAVPGDVAFF
DNA: TGCGCCAGCGCAGTACCGGGGGATGTGGCTTTCTTT

D: -
J: TRBJ1-4
V: TRBV6-5
size: few
CDR3: CASSYGGRNEKLFF
DNA: TGTGCCAGCAGTTACGGGGGGAGGAATGAAAAACTGTTTTTT

D: TRBD2
J: TRBJ2-1
V: TRBV11-2
size: once
CDR3: CASRRLAGGNEQFF
DNA: TGTGCCAGCAGGCGACTAGCGGGTGGGAATGAGCAGTTCTTC

D: -
J: TRBJ2-1
V: TRBV4-1
size: once
CDR3: CASSHRQVNEQFF
DNA: TGCGCCAGCAGCCACCGACAGGTGAATGAGCAGTTCTTC

D: TRBD2
J: TRBJ2-3
V: TRBV6-4
size: -
CDR3: CASSDLTSGRANLLGTQYF
DNA: TGTGCCAGCAGTGACCTTACTAGCGGGAGGGCAAATTTGCTTGGTACGCAGTATTTT

D: -
J: TRBJ2-7
V: TRBV28
size: -
CDR3: CASSLSGYTYEQYF
DNA: TGTGCCAGCAGTTTAAGCGGGTATACCTACGAGCAGTACTTC

D: -
J: TRBJ2-7
V: TRBV9
size: -
CDR3: CASSVEGRASSGQYF
DNA: TGTGCCAGCAGCGTGGAGGGCAGGGCGAGTAGTGGGCAGTACTTC

D: TRBD1
J: TRBJ1-4
V: TRBV28
size: -
CDR3: CASSSRDSQNEKLFF
DNA: TGTGCCAGCAGTTCCCGGGACAGCCAAAATGAAAAACTGTTTTTT

D: TRBD1
J: TRBJ1-6
V: TRBV5-1
size: -
CDR3: CASTDRAGSPLHF
DNA: TGCGCCAGCACCGACAGGGCGGGGTCACCCCTCCACTTT

D: -
J: TRBJ2-7
V: TRBV2
size: once
CDR3: CASRAGSYEQYF
DNA: TGTGCCAGCAGGGCCGGGTCCTACGAGCAGTACTTC

D: TRBD2
J: TRBJ2-1
V: TRBV7-3
size: -
CDR3: CASSSIWAGESTNEQFF
DNA: TGTGCCAGCAGCTCGATTTGGGCGGGAGAGTCAACCAATGAGCAGTTCTTC

D: TRBD1
J: TRBJ1-6
V: TRBV9
size: once
CDR3: CASSVRDSQHNSPLHF
DNA: TGTGCCAGCAGCGTCCGGGACAGCCAGCATAATTCACCCCTCCACTTT

D: TRBD1
J: TRBJ2-7
V: TRBV3-1/TRBV3-2
size: -
CDR3: CASSHRQGADEQYF
DNA: TGTGCCAGCAGCCACCGACAGGGGGCGGACGAGCAGTACTTC

D: TRBD2
J: TRBJ2-5
V: TRBV28
size: -
CDR3: CASSLLLAGTIQETQYF
DNA: TGTGCCAGCAGTTTATTACTAGCGGGCACCATCCAAGAGACCCAGTACTTC

D: -
J: TRBJ1-1
V: TRBV3-1/TRBV3-2
size: -
CDR3: CASSQGRATEAFF
DNA: TGTGCCAGCAGCCAAGGCAGGGCCACTGAAGCTTTCTTT

D: TRBD1
J: TRBJ1-1
V: TRBV10-2
size: -
CDR3: CASSPRTGDSTEAFF
DNA: TGCGCCAGCAGCCCAAGGACAGGGGATTCCACTGAAGCTTTCTTT

D: TRBD2
J: TRBJ2-1
V: TRBV25-1
size: -
CDR3: CASSVAGGGEQFF
DNA: TGTGCCAGCAGTGTCGCGGGAGGGGGTGAGCAGTTCTTC

D: -
J: TRBJ2-7
V: TRBV7-9
size: once
CDR3: CASTNFYEQYF
DNA: TGTGCCAGCACTAACTTCTACGAGCAGTACTTC

D: -
J: TRBJ2-1
V: TRBV4-1
size: -
CDR3: CASSQDPSPPEQFF
DNA: TGCGCCAGCAGCCAAGATCCGAGCCCCCCCGAGCAGTTCTTC

D: -
J: TRBJ1-4
V: TRBV2
size: -
CDR3: CATNLISEKLFF
DNA: TGTGCCACCAACTTAATTAGTGAAAAACTGTTTTTT

D: -
J: TRBJ2-7
V: TRBV2
size: -
CDR3: CASIGEDGNEQYF
DNA: TGTGCCAGCATTGGGGAGGATGGGAACGAGCAGTACTTC

D: TRBD2
J: TRBJ2-3
V: TRBV6-5
size: -
CDR3: CASAGAADTQYF
DNA: TGTGCCAGCGCGGGAGCGGCAGATACGCAGTATTTT

D: TRBD1
J: TRBJ1-1
V: TRBV18
size: -
CDR3: CASSPTTGQTNTEAFF
DNA: TGTGCCAGCTCACCTACGACGGGACAGACGAACACTGAAGCTTTCTTT

D: -
J: TRBJ2-7
V: TRBV6-7
size: -
CDR3: CASSFGTHSYEQYF
DNA: TGTGCCAGCAGTTTCGGGACTCACTCCTACGAGCAGTACTTC

D: -
J: TRBJ1-5
V: TRBV18
size: -
CDR3: CASSPDMDRSQPQHF
DNA: TGTGCCAGCTCACCGGACATGGATCGAAGTCAGCCCCAGCATTTT

D: -
J: TRBJ1-5
V: TRBV30
size: -
CDR3: CAWSPGQFNQPQHF
DNA: TGTGCCTGGAGCCCCGGACAGTTCAATCAGCCCCAGCATTTT

D: -
J: TRBJ1-5
V: TRBV6-1
size: -
CDR3: CASSDESWDYQPQHF
DNA: TGTGCCAGCAGTGATGAGTCCTGGGACTATCAGCCCCAGCATTTT

D: TRBD2
J: TRBJ2-5
V: TRBV5-1
size: -
CDR3: CASSAGLAGGSQETQYF
DNA: TGCGCCAGCAGCGCCGGACTAGCGGGAGGATCCCAAGAGACCCAGTACTTC

D: -
J: TRBJ1-1
V: TRBV6-1
size: -
CDR3: CASSEWSGTEAFF
DNA: TGTGCCAGCAGTGAGTGGTCGGGCACTGAAGCTTTCTTT

D: -
J: TRBJ2-7
V: TRBV28
size: -
CDR3: CASSSPRGVTSRQYF
DNA: TGTGCCAGCAGTTCCCCCAGGGGAGTTACGAGCAGGCAGTACTTC

D: TRBD2
J: TRBJ2-3
V: TRBV10-1
size: once
CDR3: CASSGTSGRGTDTQYF
DNA: TGCGCCAGCAGTGGAACTAGCGGGAGGGGAACAGATACGCAGTATTTT

D: TRBD1
J: TRBJ2-7
V: TRBV7-3
size: -
CDR3: CASSPTGTGADEQYF
DNA: TGTGCCAGCAGCCCCACCGGGACAGGGGCTGACGAGCAGTACTTC

D: TRBD2
J: TRBJ2-2
V: TRBV3-1/TRBV3-2
size: -
CDR3: CASSRLAGANTGELFF
DNA: TGTGCCAGCAGCCGACTAGCGGGGGCGAACACCGGGGAGCTGTTTTTT

D: TRBD2
J: TRBJ2-1
V: TRBV11-2
size: -
CDR3: CASSEGLAREQFF
DNA: TGTGCCAGCAGCGAGGGACTAGCTCGTGAGCAGTTCTTC

D: TRBD1
J: TRBJ1-1
V: TRBV9
size: -
CDR3: CASSARGAGPEAFF
DNA: TGTGCCAGCAGCGCCAGGGGGGCCGGCCCTGAAGCTTTCTTT

D: -
J: TRBJ2-5
V: TRBV7-3
size: -
CDR3: CASSLIGGAPQETQYF
DNA: TGTGCCAGCAGCTTAATAGGGGGAGCCCCGCAAGAGACCCAGTACTTC

D: TRBD2
J: TRBJ2-1
V: TRBV24-1
size: -
CDR3: CATSDKGLAGDNEQFF
DNA: TGTGCTACCAGTGACAAGGGACTAGCGGGGGACAATGAGCAGTTCTTC